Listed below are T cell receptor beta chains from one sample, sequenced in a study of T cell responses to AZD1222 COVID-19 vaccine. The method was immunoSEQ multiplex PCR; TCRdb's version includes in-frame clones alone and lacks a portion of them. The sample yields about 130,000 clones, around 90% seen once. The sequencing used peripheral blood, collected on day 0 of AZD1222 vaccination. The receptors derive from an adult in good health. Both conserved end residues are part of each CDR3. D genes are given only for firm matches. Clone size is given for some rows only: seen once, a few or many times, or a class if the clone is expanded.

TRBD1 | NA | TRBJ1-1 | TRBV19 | TGTGCCAGTAGTAGGCTCGACAGGGACACTGAAGCTTTCTTT | CASSRLDRDTEAFF
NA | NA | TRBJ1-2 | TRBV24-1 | TGTGCCACCAGTGCCGGCCAGGGATCAATCTATGGCTACACCTTC | CATSAGQGSIYGYTF
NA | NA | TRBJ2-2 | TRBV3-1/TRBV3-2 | TGTGCCAGCAGCCAAGATGGACAAGCACCGAACACCGGGGAGCTGTTTTTT | CASSQDGQAPNTGELFF
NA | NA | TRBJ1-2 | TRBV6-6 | TGTGCCAGCAGTTACACCAGGACAACCTATGGCTACACCTTC | CASSYTRTTYGYTF
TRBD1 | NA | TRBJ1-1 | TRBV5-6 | TGTGCCAGCAGTCAGGGGGGGAGTGGCACTGAAGCTTTCTTT | CASSQGGSGTEAFF
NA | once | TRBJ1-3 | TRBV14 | TGTGCCAGCAGCCATGTTCCTGGAAACACCATATATTTT | CASSHVPGNTIYF
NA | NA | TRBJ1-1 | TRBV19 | TGTGCCAGTAGTATAGGCAGGGTACCTGAAGCTTTCTTT | CASSIGRVPEAFF
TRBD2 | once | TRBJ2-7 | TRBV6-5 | TGTGCCAGCAGTCGCGGGGGTGATAGCAAGCAGTACTTC | CASSRGGDSKQYF
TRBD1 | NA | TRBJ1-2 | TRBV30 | TGTGCCTCTAAACAGGGGTCCGACTATGGCTACACCTTC | CASKQGSDYGYTF
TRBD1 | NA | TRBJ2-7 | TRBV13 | TGTGCCAGCAGCGGCTCGGGACAGGGACCCTACGAGCAGTACTTC | CASSGSGQGPYEQYF
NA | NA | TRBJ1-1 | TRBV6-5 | TGTGCCAGCAGTCAATGGACTGAAGCTTTCTTT | CASSQWTEAFF
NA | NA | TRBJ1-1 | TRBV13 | TGTGCCAGCCGCTGGGATCGGGGCACTGAAGCTTTCTTT | CASRWDRGTEAFF
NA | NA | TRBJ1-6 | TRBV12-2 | TGTGCAAGTCGAAACCCGCCCTATAATTCACCCCTCCACTTT | CASRNPPYNSPLHF
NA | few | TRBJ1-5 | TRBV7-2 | TGTGCCAGCAGCTCAGCCAGTGAGTTCAATCAGCCCCAGCATTTT | CASSSASEFNQPQHF
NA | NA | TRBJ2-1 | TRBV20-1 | TGCAGTGCTAGTCAACGGGGCCCGAGCTCCTACAATGAGCAGTTCTTC | CSASQRGPSSYNEQFF
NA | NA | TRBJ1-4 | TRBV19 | TGTGCCAGTAGTCCCCGGGATCACAGCGGTCGGGAAAAACTGTTTTTT | CASSPRDHSGREKLFF
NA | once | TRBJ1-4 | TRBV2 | TGTGCCAGCAGCAAAGACAGTAGAAATGAAAAACTGTTTTTT | CASSKDSRNEKLFF
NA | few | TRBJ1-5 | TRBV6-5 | TGTGCCAGCAGTACCCGAGGGACACCAAATCAGCCCCAGCATTTT | CASSTRGTPNQPQHF
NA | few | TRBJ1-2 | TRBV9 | TGTGCCAGCAGCGGAGCGACAGTGAACTATGGCTACACCTTC | CASSGATVNYGYTF
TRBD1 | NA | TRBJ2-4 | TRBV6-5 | TGTGCCAGCAGTCCAACAGGGGTCAGGGACATTCAGTACTTC | CASSPTGVRDIQYF
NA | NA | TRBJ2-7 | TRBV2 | TGTGCCAGCCGCCCGGGGGCCCGATATGACGAGCAGTACTTC | CASRPGARYDEQYF
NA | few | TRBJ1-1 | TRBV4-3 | TGCGCCAGCAGCCACCGGACGGGGAACACTGAAGCTTTCTTT | CASSHRTGNTEAFF
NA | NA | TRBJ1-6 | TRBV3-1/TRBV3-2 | TGTGCCAGCAGCCAAGAGCAGAGGCTGGGTTCACCCCTCCACTTT | CASSQEQRLGSPLHF
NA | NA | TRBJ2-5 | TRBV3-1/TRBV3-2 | TGTGCCAGCAGCCAAGAAATAGCTAAGCAAGAGACCCAGTACTTC | CASSQEIAKQETQYF
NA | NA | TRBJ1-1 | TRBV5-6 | TGTGCCAGCAGTTTCCTCGTCCCGGGACAGAACACTGAAGCTTTCTTT | CASSFLVPGQNTEAFF
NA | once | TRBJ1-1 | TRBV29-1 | TGCAGCGCCGAGGGGGGCGGAGTTGCTGAAGCTTTCTTT | CSAEGGGVAEAFF
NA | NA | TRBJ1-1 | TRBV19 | TGTGCCAGTAGTACCCCCGGGGGCTGGGCTTTCTTT | CASSTPGGWAFF
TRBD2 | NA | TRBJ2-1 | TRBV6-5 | TGTGCCAGCTACGGACACCGAGGGAGGGATGAGCAGTTCTTC | CASYGHRGRDEQFF
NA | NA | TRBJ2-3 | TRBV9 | TGTGCCAGCAGCGTACTAGGGGTGTGGACAGATACGCAGTATTTT | CASSVLGVWTDTQYF
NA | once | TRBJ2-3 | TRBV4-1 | TGCGCCAGCAGCCAAGGACACACAGATACGCAGTATTTT | CASSQGHTDTQYF
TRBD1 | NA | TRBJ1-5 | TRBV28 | TGTGCCAGCAGCCTTACAGGGGCCCATCAGCCCCAGCATTTT | CASSLTGAHQPQHF
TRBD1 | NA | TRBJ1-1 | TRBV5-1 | TGCGCCAGCAGCCTCCGGGACAGGGGGCGCAGCGCCTCTCCCGGACCTAACACTGAAGCTTTCTTT | CASSLRDRGRSASPGPNTEAFF
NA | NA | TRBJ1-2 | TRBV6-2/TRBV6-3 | TGTGCCAGCAGTTACTCTGGCAGCCTTGGCTACACCTTC | CASSYSGSLGYTF
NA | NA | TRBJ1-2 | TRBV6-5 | TGTGCCAGCAGCTGGACGACAGGAGCTAACTATGGCTACACCTTC | CASSWTTGANYGYTF
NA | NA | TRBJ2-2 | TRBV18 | TGTGCCAGCTCACCACCCCGGACAGAAACCGGGGAGCTGTTTTTT | CASSPPRTETGELFF
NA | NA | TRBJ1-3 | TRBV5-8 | TGTGCCAGCAGCTTGGCGAGCTCTGGAAACACCATATATTTT | CASSLASSGNTIYF
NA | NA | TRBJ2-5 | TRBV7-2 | TGTGCCAGCAGCCACGGTGGGAGGGGGGAACAAGAGACCCAGTACTTC | CASSHGGRGEQETQYF
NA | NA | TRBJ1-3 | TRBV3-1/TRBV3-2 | TGTGCCAGCAGCCAGGATAGACAGACTAGGATCCGAAACACCATATATTTT | CASSQDRQTRIRNTIYF
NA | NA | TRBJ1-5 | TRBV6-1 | TGTGCCAGCAGTGAACGTGTAGGTCTACAGCCCCAGCATTTT | CASSERVGLQPQHF
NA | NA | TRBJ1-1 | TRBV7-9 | TGTGCCAGCAGCTTGACCCTTGACAGGCAAGCTTTCTTT | CASSLTLDRQAFF
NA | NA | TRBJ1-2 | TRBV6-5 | TGTGCCAGCAGTCTTTCCTGGGACTATGGCTACACCTTC | CASSLSWDYGYTF
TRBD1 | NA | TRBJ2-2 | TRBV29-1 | TGCAGCGTCGGGACAGGGTTGATCGGCACCGGGGAGCTGTTTTTT | CSVGTGLIGTGELFF
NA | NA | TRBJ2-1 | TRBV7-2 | TGTGCCAGCAGCCAAAGGAAGGGTTCCTACAATGAGCAGTTCTTC | CASSQRKGSYNEQFF
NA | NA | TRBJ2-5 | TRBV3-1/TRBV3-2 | TGTGCCAGCAGCCAACCACGTCTGGCTAGAGGAGAGACCCAGTACTTC | CASSQPRLARGETQYF
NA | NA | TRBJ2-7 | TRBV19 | TGTGCCAGTAGTATTCGACTAACAGGGGGGGGTACCTACGAGCAGTACTTC | CASSIRLTGGGTYEQYF
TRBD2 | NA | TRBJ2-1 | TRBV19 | TGTGCCAGTAGTAAAAGCGGGGGGTCCTACAATGAGCAGTTCTTC | CASSKSGGSYNEQFF
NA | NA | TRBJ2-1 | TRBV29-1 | TGCAGCGTCGACAATGAGCAGTTCTTC | CSVDNEQFF
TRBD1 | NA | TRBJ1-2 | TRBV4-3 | TGCGCCAGCAGCCAATTGGGACAGGGGGCCAGTGGCTACACCTTC | CASSQLGQGASGYTF
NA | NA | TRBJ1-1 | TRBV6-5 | TGTGCCAGCAGTCACACGAACATTAGGCAGGCTTTCTTT | CASSHTNIRQAFF
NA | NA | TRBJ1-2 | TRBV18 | TGTGCCAGCTCACCAACCCAGGACTATGGCTACACCTTC | CASSPTQDYGYTF
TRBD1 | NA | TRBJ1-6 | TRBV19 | TGTGCCAGTAGCCCGACAGGGGAAAATTCACCCCTCCACTTT | CASSPTGENSPLHF
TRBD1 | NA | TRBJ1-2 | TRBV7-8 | TGTGCCAGCAGCCCTCGGACAGGGGGGCTCGGCTATGGCTACACCTTC | CASSPRTGGLGYGYTF
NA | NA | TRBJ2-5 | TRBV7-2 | TGTGCCAGCAGCCGTAACAGACAAGAGACCCAGTACTTC | CASSRNRQETQYF
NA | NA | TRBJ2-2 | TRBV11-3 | TGTGCCAGCAGCCCTACTACCACCGGGGAGCTGTTTTTT | CASSPTTTGELFF
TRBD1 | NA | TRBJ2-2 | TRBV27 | TGTGCCAGCAGTTCCAGGGGGCGACTCCCGAACACCGGGGAGCTGTTTTTT | CASSSRGRLPNTGELFF